This TCR beta chain was captured by sequencing in a study of CD8+CD57+ T cells in acquired aplastic anemia. About the research overall: Isolated CD4+ and CD8+ cells, once sorted, yielded DNA averaging around 3 ug.

Germline-derived CDR1 and CDR2 are SGHRS and YFSETQ. The CDR3 is 14 residues long. V lost 6 bases and J 6 bases, leaving 16 bases between the germline ends. Patients picked for sequencing had shown CD8+CD57+ cell expansion detected by flow cytometry. Prior therapy had not been administered to any patient at the time of blood sampling. Findings and caveats of the study: Patients and controls shared 25 to 30 CD8+ CDR3 sequences. Between patients and controls, CD8+ Simpson's diversity did not vary significantly.

The study profiled TCR beta VDJ and CDR3 using genomic DNA as template. Each CDR3 protein gets one entry after TCRdb re-called the reads with MiXCR. The table shows some 200,000 distinct CDR3 sequences, with around 50% occurring only once. Concerning this clonotype itself: Its matching antigen is unknown. A much larger clone differs from this one at a single base, so this may be a read error.

The receptor's source is a human donor with aplastic anemia. This chain joins TRBV5-1 and TRBJ2-1, with a possible D match to TRBD2 (5 bases). The material sequenced was sorted CD4+, CD8+, or CD8+CD57+ T cells (not recorded which) from PBMCs. The CDR3 protein is CASNLDGRGNEQFF. Here the CDR3 DNA reads TGCGCCAGCAACCTGGACGGCCGGGGCAATGAGCAGTTCTTC.